Shown below are 10 T cell receptor beta chains from a single sample sequenced in a study of T cell repertoires in aging, cancer and after chemotherapy. Amplification of TCR beta used genomic DNA extracted from peripheral blood. TRB rearrangements spanning V, D and J were amplified using mixed TRB-A/B primers. Each CDR3 protein gets one entry after TCRdb re-called the multiplex PCR reads with MiXCR. The data hold more than 6,500 distinct CDR3 sequences, with approximately 22% observed a single time. The sample consisted of blood. The receptors here all came from a human donor with a blood cancer.

The table lists this clonotype with a few counts. The rearrangement links TRBV24-1 to TRBJ1-5, with TRBD1 matching over 7 bases. Germline V gene data show CDR1 as KGHDR and CDR2 as SFDVKD. Trimming cost V 9 bases and J 4 bases; bases outside gene matches: 8. This CDR3 has 14 residues. For the CDR3, the DNA is TGTGCCACCCAAATGGGACAGTCTAATCAGCCCCAGCATTTT. Protein: CATQMGQSNQPQHF.

The chain employs TRBV7-9 and TRBJ1-2; D ambiguous. Germline V gene lookup returns CDR1 SEHNR and CDR2 FQNEAQ (reference sequence). The CDR3 has 15 amino acids. Trimming pared 1 base from V and 0 bases from J, leaving 9 bases between. The CDR3 DNA sequence: TGTGCCAGCAGCTTAGTCAGCGCTTCTAACTATGGCTACACCTTC. This codes for CASSLVSASNYGYTF. Full variable domain (rest looked up from reference TRBV7-9 and TRBJ1-2): DTGVSQNPRHKITKRGQNVTFRCDPISEHNRLYWYRQTLGQGPEFLTYFQNEAQLEKSRLLSDRFSAERPKGSFSTLEIQRTEQGDSAMYLCASSLVSASNYGYTFGSGTRLTVV.

In its sample, this clonotype ranks as medium-sized. This sequence joins TRBV5-4 and TRBJ2-5, with TRBD2 matching 7 bases. V dropped 4 bases and J dropped 2; count of bases not matched to a gene: 11. This CDR3 has 16 amino acids. The germline V gene encodes CDR1 SGHNT and CDR2 YYREEE (reference sequence). The DNA for the CDR3 is TGTGCCAGCAGCCCGGTCCCCCTAGCGGCACAAGAGACCCAGTACTTC. This translates into CASSPVPLAAQETQYF.

This clonotype is labeled medium-sized (0.01 to 0.1%). The genes are TRBV5-3 and TRBJ1-2, with TRBD1 matching over 9 bases. TRBV5-3 is assigned to the ORF class and has an uncertain function. With V trimmed by 4 bases and J by 3 bases, 16 bases remained unmatched. This CDR3 is built from 18 residues. The DNA of the CDR3 is TGTGCCAGAAGCCCCCTGAGGGACAGGGAGGAATCGGACTATGGCTACACCTTC. Protein: CARSPLRDREESDYGYTF.

This clonotype was picked up a small number of times. The CDR3 loop is CASSQGPRYEQYF. The CDR3 DNA sequence: TGTGCCAGCAGCCAGGGACCGAGGTACGAGCAGTACTTC. The chain joins TRBV14 to TRBJ2-7; TRBD1 or TRBD2 may be the D gene (5 bases each). CDR3 size: 13 residues. Trimming stripped 3 bases from V and 4 bases from J, with 10 bases between. CDR1 and CDR2 from the germline V gene are SGHDN and FVKESK.

The rearrangement links TRBV5-1 to TRBJ2-1; 10 positions agree with TRBD2. Germline CDR1 is SGHRS and CDR2 is YFSETQ. The J segment lost 3 bases and the V segment lost 4 bases, leaving 10 bases of the junction unmatched. The CDR3 is made up of 17 amino acids. CDR3 sequence: CASSTAGTSVDYNEQFF. The CDR3 DNA reads TGCGCCAGCAGCACCGCCGGGACTAGCGTAGACTACAATGAGCAGTTCTTC.

The gene calls are TRBV5-4 and TRBJ1-1, with D maybe TRBD1 (5 bases). The germline V gene encodes CDR1 SGHNT and CDR2 YYREEE (reference sequence). The ends were cut back, 3 bases at V and 0 bases at J, with 15 bases in the middle. The CDR3 has 16 residues. The CDR3 nucleotides read TGTGCCAGCAGCTCATCTTTCCGGGACTTGAACACTGAAGCTTTCTTT. It encodes CASSSSFRDLNTEAFF.

A remark on this clonotype: Given a much more abundant clone one base away, this may be a read error. This chain connects TRBV6-1 to TRBJ1-5, with D tentatively TRBD1 (5 bases). Trimming left V 3 bases short and J 3 bases short, with 12 bases between. CDR1 and CDR2 (germline): MNHNS, SASEGT. The CDR3 has 15 residues. The CDR3 region has the DNA TGTGCCAGCAGTGATCTCGGGGGAATCAATCAGCCCCAGCATTTT. It encodes CASSDLGGINQPQHF.

V is TRBV20-1 and J is TRBJ2-5; 7 bases are a match to TRBD2. Germline V gives CDR1 DFQATT, CDR2 SNEGSKA (reference sequence). The CDR3 is 13 residues long. V dropped 3 bases and J dropped 5; count of bases not matched to a gene: 6. The CDR3 loop reads CSASGLGMETQYF. The DNA for the CDR3 is TGCAGTGCTAGTGGACTAGGGATGGAGACCCAGTACTTC.

The sample holds a few counts of this clonotype. V gene TRBV30 combines with J gene TRBJ1-1, with D maybe TRBD1 (6 bases). The V end lost 4 bases, the J end lost 4 bases, and 13 bases lay between the germline ends. This CDR3 contains 13 residues. CDR1 and CDR2 from the germline V gene are GTSNPN and SVGIG (reference sequence). CDR3 in amino acids: CAWNLQGGTEAFF. CDR3 nucleotides: TGTGCCTGGAACCTGCAAGGGGGCACTGAAGCTTTCTTT.